This T cell receptor (beta chain) was observed in a study of T cells in Graves' hyperthyroidism and ophthalmopathy. Study details: Prior to any treatment, at the point of initial diagnosis, peripheral blood was collected.

RNA transcripts provided the source from which TCR beta CDR3 regions were amplified. When the TCR CDR3 underwent first-round RT-PCR, the HTBI primer set was used. TCRdb reprocessed the multiplex PCR reads via MiXCR and lists one record per CDR3 protein. The repertoire consists of more than 500,000 distinct CDR3 sequences, with roughly a sixth occurring once and the leading ten covering 25% to 30%. Germline CDR1 and CDR2: SNHLY and FYNNEI. Trimming stripped 5 bases from V and 4 bases from J, with 14 bases between. The CDR3 contains 14 residues. This clonotype came up many times. V is TRBV2 and J is TRBJ2-5, with D possibly matching TRBD2 (5 bases). Sequencing was done on a sample of blood. This TCR was recovered from a woman in her thirties with Graves' ophthalmopathy. CDR3 sequence: CASSSPRTRETQYF. The CDR3 DNA reads TGTGCCAGCAGTAGCCCTAGGACTCGAGAGACCCAGTACTTC.